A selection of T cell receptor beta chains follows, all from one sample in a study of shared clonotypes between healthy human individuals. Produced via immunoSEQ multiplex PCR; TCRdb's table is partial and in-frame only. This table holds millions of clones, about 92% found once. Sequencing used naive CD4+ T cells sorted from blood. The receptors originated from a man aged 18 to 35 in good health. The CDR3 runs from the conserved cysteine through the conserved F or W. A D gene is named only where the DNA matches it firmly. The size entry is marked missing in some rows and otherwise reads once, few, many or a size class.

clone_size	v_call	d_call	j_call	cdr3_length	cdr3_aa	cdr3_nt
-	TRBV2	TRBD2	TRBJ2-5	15	CASSILLAGQETQYF	TGTGCCAGCAGCATTTTATTAGCGGGACAAGAGACCCAGTACTTC
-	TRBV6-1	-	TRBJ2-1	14	CASSEALRGDEQFF	TGTGCCAGCAGTGAAGCGCTGAGGGGAGATGAGCAGTTCTTC
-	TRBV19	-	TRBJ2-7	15	CASSISWGSSYEQYF	TGTGCCAGTAGTATCTCGTGGGGTAGCTCCTACGAGCAGTACTTC
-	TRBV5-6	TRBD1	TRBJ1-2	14	CASSLEGQIYGYTF	TGTGCCAGCAGCTTGGAGGGACAGATCTATGGCTACACCTTC
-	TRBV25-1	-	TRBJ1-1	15	CASSESGLMNTEAFF	TGTGCCAGCAGTGAATCCGGCTTAATGAACACTGAAGCTTTCTTT
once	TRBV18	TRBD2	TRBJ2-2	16	CASSEPGLAGTGELFF	TGTGCCAGCTCAGAACCGGGACTAGCGGGCACCGGGGAGCTGTTTTTT
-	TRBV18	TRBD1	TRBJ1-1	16	CASSPRQGGPHTEAFF	TGTGCCAGCTCACCACGGCAGGGGGGCCCGCACACTGAAGCTTTCTTT
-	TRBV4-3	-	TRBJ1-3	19	CASSQGFQGRILSGNTIYF	TGCGCCAGCAGCCAAGGGTTCCAGGGGCGAATACTTTCTGGAAACACCATATATTTT
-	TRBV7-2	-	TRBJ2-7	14	CASSSERATYEQYF	TGTGCCAGCAGCTCTGAGAGGGCCACTTACGAGCAGTACTTC
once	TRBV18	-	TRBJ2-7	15	CASSRQTGSAYEQYF	TGTGCCAGCTCACGTCAAACAGGGAGCGCCTACGAGCAGTACTTC
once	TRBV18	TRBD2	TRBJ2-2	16	CASSPRLAENTGELFF	TGTGCCAGCTCACCCCGACTAGCGGAGAACACCGGGGAGCTGTTTTTT
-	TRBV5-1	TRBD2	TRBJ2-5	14	CASSRTSRRETQYF	TGCGCCAGCAGCCGGACTAGCCGGAGGGAGACCCAGTACTTC
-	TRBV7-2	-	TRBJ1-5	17	CASISNKGNGHFQPQHF	TGTGCCAGCATTTCAAATAAGGGAAATGGACACTTTCAGCCCCAGCATTTT
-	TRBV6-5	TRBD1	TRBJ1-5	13	CAVRTGDNQPQHF	TGTGCCGTCCGGACAGGAGATAATCAGCCCCAGCATTTT
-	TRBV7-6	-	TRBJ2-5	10	CASGQETQYF	TGTGCCAGCGGACAAGAGACCCAGTACTTC
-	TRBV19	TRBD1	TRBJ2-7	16	CASSMGRGTASYEQYF	TGTGCCAGTAGTATGGGAAGAGGGACAGCGTCCTACGAGCAGTACTTC
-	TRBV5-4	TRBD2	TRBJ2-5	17	CASSLMRGASRGETQYF	TGTGCCAGCAGCTTGATGCGGGGGGCTTCGAGGGGAGAGACCCAGTACTTC
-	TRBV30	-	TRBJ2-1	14	CAWSVQARLDEQFF	TGTGCCTGGAGTGTACAGGCTAGACTGGATGAGCAGTTCTTC
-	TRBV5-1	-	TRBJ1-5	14	CASSPGQFNQPQHF	TGCGCCAGCAGCCCCGGGCAATTCAATCAGCCCCAGCATTTT
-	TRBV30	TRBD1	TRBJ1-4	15	CARGQGIATNEKLFF	TGTGCCCGAGGACAGGGGATCGCAACTAATGAAAAACTGTTTTTT
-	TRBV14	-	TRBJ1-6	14	CASSQAGPRSPLHF	TGTGCCAGCAGCCAAGCCGGGCCGCGGTCACCCCTCCACTTT
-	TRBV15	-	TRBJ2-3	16	CATSRDPSGGTDTQYF	TGTGCCACCAGCAGAGATCCGAGCGGAGGCACAGATACGCAGTATTTT
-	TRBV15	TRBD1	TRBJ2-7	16	CATSRAWTGNTYEQYF	TGTGCCACCAGCAGAGCCTGGACAGGGAATACCTACGAGCAGTACTTC
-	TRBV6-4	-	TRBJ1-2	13	CASSDSGGYGYTF	TGTGCCAGCAGTGACTCAGGTGGCTATGGCTACACCTTC
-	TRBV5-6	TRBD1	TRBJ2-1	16	CASSLARGQGAGEQFF	TGTGCCAGCAGCTTGGCACGGGGACAGGGTGCAGGTGAGCAGTTCTTC
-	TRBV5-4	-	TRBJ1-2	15	CASSRGQSASYGYTF	TGTGCCAGCAGCCGCGGACAGTCAGCATCCTATGGCTACACCTTC
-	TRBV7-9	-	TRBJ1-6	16	CASSSRSAGNNSPLHF	TGTGCCAGCAGTTCGCGTTCGGCGGGGAATAATTCACCCCTCCACTTT
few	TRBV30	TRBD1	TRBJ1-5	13	CAWSGQGAQPQHF	TGTGCCTGGAGTGGACAGGGGGCTCAGCCCCAGCATTTT
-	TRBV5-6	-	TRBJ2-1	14	CASSRFWGDGEQFF	TGTGCCAGCAGCCGCTTTTGGGGTGATGGTGAGCAGTTCTTC
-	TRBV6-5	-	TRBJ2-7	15	CASTPPRGAAHEQYF	TGTGCCAGCACCCCTCCCCGGGGGGCGGCCCACGAGCAGTACTTC
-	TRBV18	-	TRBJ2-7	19	CASSADKTFNRALSYEQYF	TGTGCCAGCTCCGCTGACAAGACTTTTAACAGGGCCTTATCCTACGAGCAGTACTTC
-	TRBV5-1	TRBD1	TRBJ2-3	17	CASSPDLQGSMTDTQYF	TGCGCCAGCAGCCCGGACTTACAGGGGAGTATGACAGATACGCAGTATTTT
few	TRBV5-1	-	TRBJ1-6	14	CASSLGQDNSPLHF	TGCGCCAGCAGCTTGGGGCAGGATAATTCACCCCTCCACTTT